A selection of T cell receptor beta chains follows, all from one sample in a study of cytomegalovirus exposure and HLA in healthy donors. Data came from immunoSEQ multiplex PCR; TCRdb stores just in-frame clones and leaves some out. The repertoire includes about 72,000 clones, more than 75% of them detected once, and 1.9% sits in the top ten. Sample: PBMCs. The receptors stem from a young man in good health and CMV-seronegative. The CDR3 runs from the conserved cysteine through the conserved F or W. D genes are given only for firm matches. A clone size is listed for some rows: how often the clone was seen (once, few, many), or a class if it is expanded.

j_gene: TRBJ1-5; v_gene: TRBV10-2; d_gene: NA; abundance: NA; CDR3aa: CASSDLGGWSNQPQHF; CDR3nt: TGCGCCAGCAGTGATCTCGGGGGTTGGAGCAATCAGCCCCAGCATTTT
j_gene: TRBJ2-5; v_gene: TRBV30; d_gene: NA; abundance: once; CDR3aa: CAWARDFGETQYF; CDR3nt: TGTGCCTGGGCAAGGGACTTTGGGGAGACCCAGTACTTC
j_gene: TRBJ1-2; v_gene: TRBV30; d_gene: TRBD1; abundance: NA; CDR3aa: CAWKTGFGYTF; CDR3nt: TGTGCCTGGAAGACAGGGTTTGGCTACACCTTC
j_gene: TRBJ1-1; v_gene: TRBV7-9; d_gene: NA; abundance: NA; CDR3aa: CASSLAGTGPEAFF; CDR3nt: TGTGCCAGCAGCTTAGCAGGGACTGGCCCTGAAGCTTTCTTT
j_gene: TRBJ2-2; v_gene: TRBV4-3; d_gene: NA; abundance: NA; CDR3aa: CASSQVRNTGELFF; CDR3nt: TGCGCCAGCAGCCAAGTCAGGAACACCGGGGAGCTGTTTTTT
j_gene: TRBJ2-4; v_gene: TRBV13; d_gene: TRBD1; abundance: NA; CDR3aa: CASSSPGQGAAKNIQYF; CDR3nt: TGTGCCAGCAGCTCACCGGGACAGGGGGCGGCCAAAAACATTCAGTACTTC
j_gene: TRBJ2-6; v_gene: TRBV13; d_gene: NA; abundance: NA; CDR3aa: CASTLQGWGSSGANVLTF; CDR3nt: TGTGCCAGCACCCTTCAGGGGTGGGGCAGCTCTGGGGCCAACGTCCTGACTTTC
j_gene: TRBJ1-1; v_gene: TRBV7-2; d_gene: TRBD1; abundance: NA; CDR3aa: CASSRQGANTEAFF; CDR3nt: TGTGCCAGCAGTAGACAGGGGGCGAACACTGAAGCTTTCTTT
j_gene: TRBJ1-5; v_gene: TRBV28; d_gene: TRBD1; abundance: NA; CDR3aa: CASSPQGAGQPQHF; CDR3nt: TGTGCCAGCAGTCCACAGGGGGCCGGGCAGCCCCAGCATTTT
j_gene: TRBJ2-2; v_gene: TRBV7-3; d_gene: NA; abundance: NA; CDR3aa: CASSLGRNGELFF; CDR3nt: TGTGCCAGCAGCTTAGGCAGAAACGGGGAGCTGTTTTTT
j_gene: TRBJ1-4; v_gene: TRBV11-2; d_gene: NA; abundance: NA; CDR3aa: CASSLVSEKLFF; CDR3nt: TGTGCCAGCAGCTTAGTTTCGGAAAAACTGTTTTTT
j_gene: TRBJ1-5; v_gene: TRBV6-5; d_gene: NA; abundance: NA; CDR3aa: CASSYSRDNQPQHF; CDR3nt: TGTGCCAGCAGTTACTCCAGGGACAATCAGCCCCAGCATTTT
j_gene: TRBJ2-3; v_gene: TRBV6-5; d_gene: NA; abundance: few; CDR3aa: CASSTPTDTDTQYF; CDR3nt: TGTGCCAGCAGTACACCGACAGATACAGATACGCAGTATTTT
j_gene: TRBJ1-1; v_gene: TRBV5-6; d_gene: NA; abundance: once; CDR3aa: CASDLKGAPTDTEAFF; CDR3nt: TGTGCCAGCGATCTTAAGGGAGCCCCAACGGACACTGAAGCTTTCTTT
j_gene: TRBJ2-3; v_gene: TRBV9; d_gene: TRBD2; abundance: NA; CDR3aa: CASSVGGSGVWDTQYF; CDR3nt: TGTGCCAGCAGCGTAGGTGGTAGCGGGGTATGGGATACGCAGTATTTT
j_gene: TRBJ1-5; v_gene: TRBV9; d_gene: TRBD1; abundance: NA; CDR3aa: CASSGDSRNQPQHF; CDR3nt: TGTGCCAGCAGCGGGGACAGCCGAAATCAGCCCCAGCATTTT
j_gene: TRBJ2-7; v_gene: TRBV5-6; d_gene: TRBD1; abundance: NA; CDR3aa: CASRYGQGVEQYF; CDR3nt: TGTGCCAGCAGATACGGACAGGGCGTCGAGCAGTACTTC
j_gene: TRBJ2-1; v_gene: TRBV9; d_gene: TRBD2; abundance: few; CDR3aa: CASSVVGGAYNEQFF; CDR3nt: TGTGCCAGCAGCGTAGTTGGGGGGGCCTACAATGAGCAGTTCTTC
j_gene: TRBJ2-1; v_gene: TRBV7-3; d_gene: TRBD2; abundance: NA; CDR3aa: CASTPVAGGAYNEQFF; CDR3nt: TGTGCCAGCACCCCAGTAGCGGGAGGGGCTTACAATGAGCAGTTCTTC
j_gene: TRBJ2-7; v_gene: TRBV19; d_gene: NA; abundance: NA; CDR3aa: CASRPGDRPYEQYF; CDR3nt: TGTGCCAGTAGGCCGGGGGACCGGCCCTACGAGCAGTACTTC
j_gene: TRBJ1-2; v_gene: TRBV7-2; d_gene: NA; abundance: NA; CDR3aa: CASRGYGYTF; CDR3nt: TGTGCCAGCAGGGGCTACGGCTACACCTTC
j_gene: TRBJ2-3; v_gene: TRBV5-6; d_gene: TRBD2; abundance: few; CDR3aa: CASSHPSGGPTQYF; CDR3nt: TGTGCCAGCAGTCACCCTAGCGGGGGACCTACGCAGTATTTT
j_gene: TRBJ2-3; v_gene: TRBV2; d_gene: NA; abundance: few; CDR3aa: CASSISGDTQYF; CDR3nt: TGTGCCAGCAGTATATCGGGAGATACGCAGTATTTT
j_gene: TRBJ2-7; v_gene: TRBV29-1; d_gene: NA; abundance: NA; CDR3aa: CSVVPDTTYEQYF; CDR3nt: TGCAGCGTTGTACCCGACACAACCTACGAGCAGTACTTC
j_gene: TRBJ2-1; v_gene: TRBV10-3; d_gene: TRBD2; abundance: NA; CDR3aa: CAISSLAGKNEQFF; CDR3nt: TGTGCCATCAGTTCGTTAGCGGGTAAGAATGAGCAGTTCTTC
j_gene: TRBJ2-5; v_gene: TRBV6-1; d_gene: NA; abundance: NA; CDR3aa: CASSEGPSLETQYF; CDR3nt: TGTGCCAGCAGTGAAGGTCCGAGCTTGGAGACCCAGTACTTC
j_gene: TRBJ1-2; v_gene: TRBV5-6; d_gene: TRBD1; abundance: once; CDR3aa: CASSLVDRDYGYTF; CDR3nt: TGTGCCAGCAGCTTGGTGGACAGGGACTATGGCTACACCTTC
j_gene: TRBJ2-7; v_gene: TRBV4-1; d_gene: TRBD1; abundance: NA; CDR3aa: CASSHEDRAAYEQYF; CDR3nt: TGCGCCAGCAGTCACGAGGACAGGGCTGCCTACGAGCAGTACTTC
j_gene: TRBJ1-1; v_gene: TRBV5-6; d_gene: NA; abundance: NA; CDR3aa: CASSLFVRRADTEAFF; CDR3nt: TGTGCCAGCAGCTTGTTCGTTCGCAGGGCGGACACTGAAGCTTTCTTT